These 17 T cell receptor beta chains originate from one sample sequenced in a study of identical twins. TCRdb reprocessed the 5' RACE reads with MiXCR, giving one entry per CDR3 protein. The data contain approximately 690,000 distinct CDR3 sequences, around 5.7% of them singletons. Material for sequencing was naive T cells sorted from blood. Receptors originate from a man aged 18 to 35 in good health.

This clonotype turned up a few times. The V and J genes are TRBV12-3 or TRBV12-4 and TRBJ2-6, with 10 bases identical to TRBD2. This CDR3 is 17 amino acids long. With 5 bases clipped from V and 0 bases from J, the junction kept 4 bases outside the gene matches. In DNA form, the CDR3 reads TGTGCCAGCAGTCCCATAGCGGGAGGCTCTGGGGCCAACGTCCTGACTTTC. The encoded protein is CASSPIAGGSGANVLTF.

This clonotype was picked up many times. The V and J genes are TRBV4-1 and TRBJ2-3; D may be TRBD2 (5 bases). The CDR3 sequence is 15 residues long. Trimming removed 1 base at V and 2 bases at J, with 10 bases between. Germline V gene data show CDR1 as MGHRA and CDR2 as YSYEKL. The CDR3 DNA sequence: TGCGCCAGCAGCCAAGTAGGTAGCGCCACAGATACGCAGTATTTT. Its translation is CASSQVGSATDTQYF.

This clonotype appeared a few times. CDR3 loop: CATSRARVAADTQYF. CDR3 coding DNA: TGTGCCACCAGCAGAGCTCGGGTTGCGGCAGATACGCAGTATTTT. This rearrangement joins TRBV15 to TRBJ2-3; the D is unclear. Germline-derived CDR1 and CDR2 are LNHNV and YYDKDF (reference sequence). This CDR3 spans 15 amino acids. V was trimmed by 1 base and J by 4 bases, leaving 12 bases between them.

This clonotype was detected only a few times. This chain uses TRBV29-1 with TRBJ2-7, with a possible D match to TRBD1 (5 bases). Trimming took 4 bases from V and 7 from J, leaving 17 bases between them. The CDR3 totals 13 residues. Germline CDR1 SQVTM, CDR2 ANQGSEA. The CDR3 protein is CSVGTQADTEQYF. DNA for the CDR3: TGCAGCGTTGGGACGCAGGCGGACACTGAGCAGTACTTC.

This clonotype was observed a handful of times. The rearrangement uses TRBV5-1 and TRBJ2-7, with 8 nucleotides matching TRBD1. The CDR3 is made up of 15 amino acids. CDR1 SGHRS and CDR2 YFSETQ come from the germline V gene. J gave up 2 bases and V 0 bases, and 4 bases lay outside the gene matches. The CDR3 nucleotides are TGCGCCAGCAGCTTGGGACAGGGGACCACCTACGAGCAGTACGTC. Residues: CASSLGQGTTYEQYV.

The sample holds many counts of this clonotype. The chain combines TRBV7-9 with TRBJ2-1; D is perhaps TRBD2 (6 bases). Germline-derived CDR1 and CDR2 are SEHNR and FQNEAQ (reference sequence). The CDR3 has 13 amino acids. Trimming left V 6 bases short and J 6 bases short, with 12 bases between. The CDR3 loop is CASSLVGSNEQFF. In DNA form, the CDR3 reads TGTGCCAGCAGTTTGGTCGGGAGCAATGAGCAGTTCTTC.

The chain uses TRBV6-5 and TRBJ2-2; TRBD2 is a possible D gene (6 bases). CDR1 MNHEY and CDR2 SVGAGI come from the germline V gene. This CDR3 spans 18 amino acids. Trimming removed 4 bases at V and 0 bases at J, with 18 bases between. CDR3 coding DNA: TGTGCCAGCAGTTCGCGCCACGGAGGGTACTCGAACACCGGGGAGCTGTTTTTT. Residues: CASSSRHGGYSNTGELFF.

There are many counts of this clonotype. This chain's CDR3 is CASSFRQGEGYGYTF. The CDR3 DNA is TGCGCCAGCAGCTTCCGACAGGGAGAAGGCTATGGCTACACCTTC. The V call is TRBV5-1, the J call TRBJ1-2, with 7 bases that match TRBD1. The germline V gene encodes CDR1 SGHRS and CDR2 YFSETQ. V lost 2 bases and J lost 4; bases outside the gene matches: 8. CDR3 size: 15 residues.

The rearrangement joins TRBV28 to TRBJ2-7; TRBD2 matches at 7 bases. Germline CDR1 MDHEN, CDR2 SYDVKM. Trimming took 8 bases from V and 0 from J; bases not matched to a gene: 7. The CDR3 is 14 amino acids. CDR3 DNA sequence: TGTGCCAGCCGCGTGGGGAGGGGCTCCTACGAGCAGTACTTC. Translation gives CASRVGRGSYEQYF.

On this clonotype: A much larger clone is a single base away; this may be a read error. In DNA, the CDR3 is TGCAGTGCTAGGTACCAAGAGACCCGGTACTTC. This codes for CSARYQETRYF. The rearrangement uses TRBV20-1 and TRBJ2-5; the D is unclear. In germline, CDR1 is DFQATT, CDR2 SNEGSKA (reference sequence). This CDR3 is 11 amino acids long.

There are many counts of this clonotype. The V gene is TRBV20-1, the J gene TRBJ1-2; no definite D call. This CDR3 spans 14 amino acids. The germline V and J ends were trimmed by 3 bases and 3 bases, with 14 bases remaining between them. Germline V lookup: CDR1 DFQATT, CDR2 SNEGSKA (reference sequence). The CDR3, as DNA: TGCAGTGCTAGCTCGGCGGGGTCCTACTATGGCTACACCTTC. This gives the protein CSASSAGSYYGYTF.

The chain has TRBV4-3 and TRBJ2-7, with 9 bases matching TRBD2. After removal of 0 bases from V and 0 bases from J, the junction contained 3 bases not matched to a gene. The V gene's germline CDR1 is LGHNA and CDR2 YSLEER. The CDR3 is 16 residues long. The CDR3: CASSQDGAGGSYEQYF. CDR3 DNA sequence: TGCGCCAGCAGCCAAGACGGAGCGGGAGGCTCCTACGAGCAGTACTTC.

This clonotype was counted a few times. This chain connects TRBV7-8 to TRBJ2-1; D might be TRBD1 (5 bases). Germline V CDR1 and CDR2: SGHVS, FQNEAQ. V dropped 1 base and J dropped 0 bases, with 19 bases sitting between them. This CDR3 has 19 residues. The CDR3 reads CASSLGRPVGPSSYNEQFF. CDR3 nucleotides: TGTGCCAGCAGCTTAGGCCGGCCGGTGGGGCCTAGCTCCTACAATGAGCAGTTCTTC. The entire variable domain, with the rest obtained from reference TRBV7-8 and TRBJ2-1, is as follows: GAGVSQSPRYKVAKRGQDVALRCDPISGHVSLFWYQQALGQGPEFLTYFQNEAQLDKSGLPSDRFFAERPEGSVSTLKIQRTQQEDSAVYLCASSLGRPVGPSSYNEQFFGPGTRLTVL.

This clonotype was recorded many times. The junction differs from germline at one of its ends, possibly a read error. The CDR3 sequence is CAGSSRGGELFF. The CDR3 coding sequence is TGTGCCGGCAGCTCCCGTGGCGGGGAGCTGTTTTTT. The chain uses TRBV6-5 and TRBJ2-2; D unclear. Looked up from germline, CDR1 is MNHEY and CDR2 is SVGAGI. This CDR3 comprises 12 residues.

This clonotype has ten or more counts. This chain uses TRBV29-1 with TRBJ2-5, with a weak D call TRBD2 (5 bases). The CDR3 is made up of 11 amino acids. Germline V gene sequence: CDR1 SQVTM, CDR2 ANQGSEA. V was pared by 3 bases and J by 5 bases, with 7 bases between. As DNA, the CDR3 is TGCAGCGTTGACGGGGTTGAGACCCAGTACTTC. This translates into CSVDGVETQYF.

The chain uses TRBV11-3 and TRBJ1-4; D gene uncertain. This CDR3 is built from 13 residues. Germline-derived CDR1 and CDR2 are SGHNT and YENEEA. Trimming pared 5 bases from V and 0 bases from J, leaving 4 bases between. CDR3 amino acids: CASSDTTNEKLFF. Here the CDR3 DNA reads TGTGCCAGCAGCGACACAACTAATGAAAAACTGTTTTTT.

The rearrangement links TRBV25-1 to TRBJ1-5, with unresolved D. CDR3 length: 15 amino acids. CDR1 and CDR2 from the germline V gene are MGHDK and SYGVNS. V was shortened by 3 bases and J by 0 bases, with 9 bases between the two germline ends. The CDR3 sequence is CASSEASSSNQPQHF. CDR3 DNA: TGTGCCAGCAGTGAGGCATCCTCTAGCAATCAGCCCCAGCATTTT.